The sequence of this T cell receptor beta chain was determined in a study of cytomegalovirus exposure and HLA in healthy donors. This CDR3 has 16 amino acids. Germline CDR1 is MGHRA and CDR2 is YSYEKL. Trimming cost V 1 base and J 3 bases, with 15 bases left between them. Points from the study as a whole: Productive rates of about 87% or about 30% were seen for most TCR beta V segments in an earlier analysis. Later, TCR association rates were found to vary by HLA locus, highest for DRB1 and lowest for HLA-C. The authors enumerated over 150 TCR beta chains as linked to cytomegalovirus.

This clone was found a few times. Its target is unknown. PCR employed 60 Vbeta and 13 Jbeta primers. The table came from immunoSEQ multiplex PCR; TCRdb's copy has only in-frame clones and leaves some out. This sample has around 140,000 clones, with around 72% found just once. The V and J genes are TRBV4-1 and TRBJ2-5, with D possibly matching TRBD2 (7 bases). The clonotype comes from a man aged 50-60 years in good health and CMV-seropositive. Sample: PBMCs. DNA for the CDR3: TGCGCCAGCAGCCAAGGAGGGGGGGGGCTAAAAGAGACCCAGTACTTC. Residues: CASSQGGGGLKETQYF.